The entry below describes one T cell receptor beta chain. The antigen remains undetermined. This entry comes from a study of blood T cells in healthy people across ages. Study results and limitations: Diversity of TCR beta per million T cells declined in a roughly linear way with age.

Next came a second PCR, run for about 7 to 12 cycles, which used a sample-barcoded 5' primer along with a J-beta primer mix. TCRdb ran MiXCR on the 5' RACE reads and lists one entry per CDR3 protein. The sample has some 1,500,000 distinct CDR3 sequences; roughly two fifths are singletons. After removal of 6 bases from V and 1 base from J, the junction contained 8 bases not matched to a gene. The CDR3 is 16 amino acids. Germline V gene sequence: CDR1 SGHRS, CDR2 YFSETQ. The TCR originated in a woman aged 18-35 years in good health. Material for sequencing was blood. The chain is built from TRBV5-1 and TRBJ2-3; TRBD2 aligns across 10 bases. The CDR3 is CASTMDLAGGTDTQYF. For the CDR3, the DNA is TGCGCCAGCACCATGGACCTAGCGGGGGGCACAGATACGCAGTATTTT.